Each of the 10 T cell receptor beta chains below was sequenced from the same sample in a study of cytomegalovirus exposure and HLA in healthy donors. The primer mix had 60 Vbeta and 13 Jbeta primers. This table comes from immunoSEQ multiplex PCR, and its TCRdb copy is limited to in-frame clones, with some not included. The sample carries around 130,000 clones, 60% to 85% recorded once. Sequencing input: PBMCs. The source is a man aged 25-40 years in good health and CMV-seronegative.

The gene calls are TRBV30 and TRBJ2-3; 8 bases match TRBD1. The CDR3 has 14 amino acids. Trimming took 4 bases from V and 0 from J; bases not matched to a gene: 3. Germline CDR1 is GTSNPN and CDR2 is SVGIG (reference sequence). The CDR3 region has the DNA TGTGCCTGGACCCACAGGGGGAGCACAGATACGCAGTATTTT. Translation: CAWTHRGSTDTQYF.

Only one count was recorded for this clone. The chain recombines TRBV7-3 with TRBJ2-1; 7 positions match TRBD1. V lost 5 bases and J lost 2; bases outside the gene matches: 6. Looked up from germline, CDR1 is SGHTA and CDR2 is FQGTGA. The length of the CDR3 is 15 residues. The CDR3, as DNA: TGTGCCAGCAGCCGAGACAGGGCAGCCTACAATGAGCAGTTCTTC. This gives the protein CASSRDRAAYNEQFF.

The chain recombines TRBV2 with TRBJ2-7; possibly TRBD1 for D (5 bases). V was shortened by 5 bases and J by 2 bases, with 16 bases between the two germline ends. Per germline, CDR1 SNHLY and CDR2 FYNNEI. The CDR3 is made up of 15 amino acids. CDR3 region: CASSISADSAYEQYF. CDR3 nucleotide sequence: TGTGCCAGCAGTATCTCGGCCGACAGCGCCTACGAGCAGTACTTC.

Comments on this clone: It is likely a read error, because the conserved phenylalanine at the end of the CDR3 is missing. It is unclear where the CDR3 begins or ends on the DNA, so no DNA is shown, and the CDR3 is as TCRdb lists it. The chain recombines TRBV30 with TRBJ1-1; the table's D gene call, TRBD1, was not cross checked with the DNA. From germline, CDR1 is GTSNPN and CDR2 SVGIG (reference sequence). The CDR3 length is 13 residues, termini included. CDR3 residues: CAWSVQAETEALV.

The chain has TRBV13 and TRBJ2-2; 9 nucleotides match TRBD2. CDR1 is PRHDT and CDR2 is FYEKMQ in the germline V gene (reference sequence). Losses at the gene ends were 10 bases for V and 3 bases for J; bases not matched to a gene: 3. The CDR3 consists of 13 residues. The DNA for the CDR3 is TGTGCCACTGGACTAGCGCACACCGGGGAGCTGTTTTTT. The encoded protein is CATGLAHTGELFF.

The CDR3 nucleotides are TGTGCCAGCAGCCAGACAGGGGGCGTTTATAATTCACCCCTCCACTTT. Translating it yields CASSQTGGVYNSPLHF. The gene calls are TRBV14 and TRBJ1-6, with TRBD1 matching over 10 bases. Per the germline V gene, CDR1 is SGHDN and CDR2 is FVKESK. The CDR3 is 16 amino acids. The V gene end was trimmed by 3 bases and the J gene end by 4 bases; junction bases not matched to a gene: 3.

This clone was observed a handful of times. The chain carries TRBV13 and TRBJ2-5; TRBD2 is a possible D gene (5 bases). Germline CDR1 reads PRHDT; CDR2 reads FYEKMQ (reference sequence). V dropped 0 bases and J dropped 5 bases, with 16 bases sitting between them. The CDR3 runs 16 residues. Here the CDR3 reads CASSLGLPRGRETQYF. The CDR3 bases are TGTGCCAGCAGCTTAGGCCTCCCGCGAGGGCGCGAGACCCAGTACTTC. Variable domain in full (rest from reference TRBV13 and TRBJ2-5): AAGVIQSPRHLIKEKRETATLKCYPIPRHDTVYWYQQGPGQDPQFLISFYEKMQSDKGSIPDRFSAQQFSDYHSELNMSSLELGDSALYFCASSLGLPRGRETQYFGPGTRLLVL.

Only one count was recorded for this clone. This chain uses TRBV28 with TRBJ2-2, with D unresolved. V dropped 4 bases and J dropped 6 bases, with 9 bases sitting between them. CDR3 length: 13 amino acids. Germline V lookup: CDR1 MDHEN, CDR2 SYDVKM. CDR3 in DNA: TGTGCCAGCAGTTCTAACGGAGCCGGGGAGCTGTTTTTT. It is translated as CASSSNGAGELFF.

This chain links TRBV28 with TRBJ2-1; tentative D call: TRBD2 (6 bases). V was clipped by 7 bases and J by 6 bases, with 10 bases between them. This CDR3 region has 12 residues. CDR1 is MDHEN, CDR2 SYDVKM, per germline. CDR3 protein: CASKEGLNEQFF. The CDR3 nucleotides are TGTGCCAGCAAGGAGGGGCTCAATGAGCAGTTCTTC. Full variable domain (remainder filled in from reference TRBV28 and TRBJ2-1): DVKVTQSSRYLVKRTGEKVFLECVQDMDHENMFWYRQDPGLGLRLIYFSYDVKMKEKGDIPEGYSVSREKKERFSLILESASTNQTSMYLCASKEGLNEQFFGPGTRLTVL.

The gene calls are TRBV6-5 and TRBJ2-7; 8 bases fit TRBD1. The J segment lost 6 bases and the V segment lost 4 bases, leaving 8 bases of the junction unmatched. The CDR3 is 14 amino acids. From germline, CDR1 is MNHEY and CDR2 SVGAGI. The CDR3 loop is CASSSDRVGFEQYF. In nucleotides, the CDR3 is TGTGCCAGCAGTTCGGACAGGGTAGGATTCGAGCAGTACTTC.